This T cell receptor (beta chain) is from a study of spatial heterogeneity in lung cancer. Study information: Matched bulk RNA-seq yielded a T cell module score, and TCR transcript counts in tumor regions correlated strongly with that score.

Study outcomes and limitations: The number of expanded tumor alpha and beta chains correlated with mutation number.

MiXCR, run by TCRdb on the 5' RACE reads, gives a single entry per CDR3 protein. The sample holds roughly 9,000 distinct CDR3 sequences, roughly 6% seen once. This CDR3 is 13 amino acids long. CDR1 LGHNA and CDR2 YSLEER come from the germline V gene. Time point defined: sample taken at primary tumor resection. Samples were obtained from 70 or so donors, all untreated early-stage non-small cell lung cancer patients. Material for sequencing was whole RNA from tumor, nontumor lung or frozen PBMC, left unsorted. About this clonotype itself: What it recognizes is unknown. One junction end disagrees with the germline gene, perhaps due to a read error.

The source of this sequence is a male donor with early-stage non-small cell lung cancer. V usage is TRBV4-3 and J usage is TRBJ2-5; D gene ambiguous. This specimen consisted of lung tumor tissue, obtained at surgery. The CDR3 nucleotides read TGCGACAGCAGCCAAGCGACGAGGGAGACCCAGTACTTC. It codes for CDSSQATRETQYF.